The 20 T cell receptor beta chains presented below share a single source sample, sequenced in a study of early T cells in non-severe SARS-CoV-2 infection. MiXCR was run by TCRdb on the 5' RACE reads, yielding one entry per CDR3 protein. This sample carries approximately 60,000 distinct CDR3 sequences, about 12% of them seen once, and the ten largest clones take under 1.5%. The sample comprised whole blood. The receptors originated from an adult who was a healthcare worker with PCR-confirmed SARS-CoV-2 infection or an uninfected control (not recorded which).

This clonotype was seen more than once but under ten times. J is TRBJ2-1 and V is TRBV20-1; D may be TRBD1 or TRBD2 (6 bases each). The CDR3 extends over 15 amino acids. In germline, CDR1 is DFQATT, CDR2 SNEGSKA (reference sequence). Trimming pared 4 bases from V and 6 bases from J, leaving 19 bases between. CDR3 bases: TGCAGTGCTAAAATCACCCTCGGGGGCATCAATGAGCAGTTCTTC. Amino acid sequence: CSAKITLGGINEQFF.

This clonotype has more than one count but fewer than ten. The chain has TRBV2 and TRBJ1-2; perhaps TRBD1 as D (5 bases). The CDR3 loop spans 13 amino acids. CDR1 is SNHLY, CDR2 FYNNEI, per germline. The V and J ends lost 4 bases and 4 bases respectively, with 10 bases between them. CDR3 sequence reads: CASSVDSTYGYTF. CDR3 coding DNA: TGTGCCAGCAGTGTCGACAGTACCTATGGCTACACCTTC.

This clonotype was observed at least ten times. The chain couples TRBV7-9 to TRBJ2-1, with a tentative D call TRBD2 (6 bases). Per the germline V gene, CDR1 is SEHNR and CDR2 is FQNEAQ (reference sequence). The CDR3 totals 19 residues. V was clipped by 1 base and J by 0 bases, with 19 bases between them. CDR3 in DNA: TGTGCCAGCAGCTTAGTCAGAGGAGGGGAGCTGAGCTCCTACAATGAGCAGTTCTTC. Protein product: CASSLVRGGELSSYNEQFF.

The chain couples TRBV7-2 to TRBJ2-2, with D hard to call. CDR1 SGHTA and CDR2 FQGNSA come from the germline V gene. The CDR3 has 14 residues. The V end was cut by 1 base, the J end by 4 bases, with 7 bases between. CDR3 coding DNA: TGTGCCAGCAGCTTAGTCGGTGGCACCGGGGAGCTGTTTTTT. This encodes CASSLVGGTGELFF.

This sequence joins TRBV11-2 and TRBJ2-3; 12 bases line up with TRBD2. In germline, CDR1 is SGHAT, CDR2 FQNNGV. This CDR3 is 18 amino acids long. V dropped 2 bases and J dropped 2; count of bases not matched to a gene: 8. The CDR3 sequence: CASSLPLLAGGPTDTQYF. CDR3 in DNA: TGTGCCAGCAGCTTACCTCTCCTAGCGGGGGGGCCCACAGATACGCAGTATTTT. Filled out from reference TRBV11-2 and TRBJ2-3, the complete variable domain reads EAGVAQSPRYKIIEKRQSVAFWCNPISGHATLYWYQQILGQGPKLLIQFQNNGVVDDSQLPKDRFSAERLKGVDSTLKIQPAKLEDSAVYLCASSLPLLAGGPTDTQYFGPGTRLTVL.

This clonotype was seen at least ten times. The rearrangement links TRBV7-6 to TRBJ2-5, with D perhaps matching TRBD1 (6 bases). Trimming removed 0 bases at V and 4 bases at J, with 12 bases between. The CDR3 length is 15 residues. Per the germline V gene, CDR1 is SGHVS and CDR2 is FNYEAQ. CDR3 sequence: CASSLAGQGRETQYF. The CDR3 DNA reads as TGTGCCAGCAGCTTAGCGGGGCAGGGGAGAGAGACCCAGTACTTC.

The rearrangement links TRBV29-1 to TRBJ1-1; no clear D gene. The V gene's germline CDR1 is SQVTM and CDR2 ANQGSEA. The germline V and J ends were trimmed by 4 bases and 6 bases, with 12 bases remaining between them. The CDR3 runs to 12 residues. The chain's CDR3 is CSVVGEIAEAFF. CDR3 bases: TGCAGCGTTGTTGGGGAAATAGCTGAAGCTTTCTTT.

This clonotype has only a few counts. The chain couples TRBV11-1 to TRBJ2-2; D might be TRBD1 or TRBD2, each matching 5 bases. The V end was cut by 6 bases, the J end by 5 bases, with 16 bases between. Germline values: CDR1 SGHAT, CDR2 FQDESV (reference sequence). The CDR3 covers 15 residues. The CDR3 here is CASRPLGRVTGELFF. As DNA, the CDR3 is TGTGCCAGCAGGCCCTTGGGACGGGTGACCGGGGAGCTGTTTTTT.

J is TRBJ2-3 and V is TRBV20-1, with 12 bases identical to TRBD2. The CDR3 loop spans 15 amino acids. V gave up 6 bases and J gave up 2 bases; unmatched junction bases: 6. The germline CDR1 and CDR2 sequences are DFQATT and SNEGSKA (reference sequence). CDR3 protein: CSARTSGAATDTQYF. Here the CDR3 DNA reads TGCAGTGCGCGGACTAGCGGGGCAGCCACAGATACGCAGTATTTT.

This clonotype was counted ten times or more. This chain links TRBV12-3 or TRBV12-4 with TRBJ2-1; tentatively, D is TRBD2 (7 bases). With 2 bases removed from V and 5 bases from J, the gap between germline ends came to 13 bases. CDR3 length: 15 residues. CDR3 in amino acids: CASSLSGGGHNEQFF. Here the CDR3 DNA reads TGTGCCAGCAGTTTATCTGGGGGGGGCCACAATGAGCAGTTCTTC.

The rearrangement joins TRBV6-5 to TRBJ2-2; 10 bases line up with TRBD1. The CDR3 is 15 amino acids. From germline, CDR1 is MNHEY and CDR2 SVGAGI. The V gene end was trimmed by 6 bases and the J gene end by 4 bases; junction bases not matched to a gene: 5. In DNA, the CDR3 is TGTGCCAGCAGCCGACAGGGGGCGGCCACCGGGGAGCTGTTTTTT. Its protein product is CASSRQGAATGELFF.

This clonotype was detected many times. The chain uses TRBV10-3 and TRBJ2-7; the match to TRBD1 covers 7 bases. The ends lost 9 bases at V and 2 bases at J; junction bases unmatched: 7. Germline V gene lookup returns CDR1 ENHRY and CDR2 SYGVKD. CDR3 length equals 13 residues. CDR3 loop: CAMGPGQTYEQYF. CDR3 sequence (DNA): TGTGCCATGGGTCCGGGACAGACCTACGAGCAGTACTTC.

This clonotype showed up just a few times. This rearrangement joins TRBV5-6 to TRBJ2-7, with D perhaps being TRBD1 or TRBD2 (5 bases each). Germline V CDR1 and CDR2: SGHDT, YYEEEE. The CDR3 totals 16 residues. V lost 0 bases and J 7 bases, leaving 20 bases between the germline ends. This CDR3 is CASSLAGTATPHEQYF. CDR3 coding DNA: TGTGCCAGCAGCTTGGCCGGGACCGCCACCCCCCATGAGCAGTACTTC.

In its sample, this clonotype was seen a few times. The V and J genes are TRBV11-2 and TRBJ2-1, with D perhaps given as TRBD1 or TRBD2 (5 bases each). This CDR3 contains 17 residues. CDR1 is SGHAT and CDR2 is FQNNGV in the germline V gene. The V gene lost 5 bases and the J gene lost 3 bases, with 20 bases spanning the gap. The DNA for the CDR3 is TGTGCCAGCAGCCCAAACAGGAATGGAGGCCTCTACAATGAGCAGTTCTTC. This sequence encodes CASSPNRNGGLYNEQFF. The full variable domain, its missing parts supplied by reference TRBV11-2 and TRBJ2-1, is EAGVAQSPRYKIIEKRQSVAFWCNPISGHATLYWYQQILGQGPKLLIQFQNNGVVDDSQLPKDRFSAERLKGVDSTLKIQPAKLEDSAVYLCASSPNRNGGLYNEQFFGPGTRLTVL.

This clonotype has a handful of counts. This sequence joins TRBV10-2 and TRBJ1-3; D gene ambiguous. Trimming pared 7 bases from V and 4 bases from J, leaving 17 bases between. Germline lookup yields CDR1 WSHSY and CDR2 SAAADI. This CDR3 is 15 amino acids long. The CDR3: CASTPDLSGGNTIYF. The CDR3 coding sequence is TGCGCCAGCACCCCGGACCTATCTGGCGGAAACACCATATATTTT.

The CDR3 nucleotides read TGTGCCAGCAGCTACTTATACTCCGGGACAGGAGATACTAACTATGGCTACACCTTC. Amino acid sequence: CASSYLYSGTGDTNYGYTF. V is TRBV7-6 and J is TRBJ1-2; 8 bases map to TRBD1. This CDR3 is built from 19 residues. Germline V gene sequence: CDR1 SGHVS, CDR2 FNYEAQ. Trimming removed 4 bases from V and 0 bases from J; junction bases left unmatched: 16.

This clonotype was detected ten times or more. The genes are TRBV20-1 and TRBJ1-1; TRBD1 aligns across 10 bases. V was pared by 6 bases and J by 4 bases, with 11 bases of the junction left unmatched. Germline V gene lookup returns CDR1 DFQATT and CDR2 SNEGSKA (reference sequence). The CDR3 is made up of 15 amino acids. This CDR3 reads CSALNRQGALTEAFF. The CDR3 bases are TGCAGTGCCCTCAACAGACAGGGGGCGCTCACTGAAGCTTTCTTT.

This clonotype was counted between two and nine times. The chain couples TRBV12-3 or TRBV12-4 to TRBJ2-7; D remains unclear. Trimming stripped 5 bases from V and 5 bases from J, with 13 bases between. The length of the CDR3 is 13 residues. CDR3 DNA sequence: TGTGCCAGCAGTCCCCCGTTTCTGGACGAGCAGTACTTC. It yields the protein CASSPPFLDEQYF.

In this sample, this clonotype turned up many times. CDR3 region: CASSPLTLGRTKNTEAFF. CDR3 coding DNA: TGTGCCAGTAGTCCCCTAACTTTGGGTCGGACAAAAAACACTGAAGCTTTCTTT. V gene TRBV19 combines with J gene TRBJ1-1, with D maybe TRBD1 (5 bases). This CDR3 has 18 residues. The germline V gene has CDR1 LNHDA and CDR2 SQIVND (reference sequence). V lost 5 bases to trimming and J lost 2 bases, with 24 bases between them.

This clonotype was detected ten times or more. This chain connects TRBV2 to TRBJ1-4; D remains ambiguous. CDR1 is SNHLY and CDR2 is FYNNEI in the germline V gene. With 6 bases removed from V and 8 bases from J, the gap between germline ends came to 13 bases. The CDR3 totals 13 residues. The CDR3 DNA reads as TGTGCCAGCAGCCGTGGGTCCCACGAAAAACTGTTTTTT. This codes for CASSRGSHEKLFF.